The 8 T cell receptor beta chains below all came from one sample that was sequenced in a study of OX40 agonist ivuxolimab in advanced cancers. Clones were read by immunoSEQ multiplex PCR, and TCRdb kept only the in-frame ones, dropping some. Of some 52,000 clones in the sample, roughly 83% were seen once. Sequencing was performed on CD4+ or CD8+ T cells sorted from blood, taken in a trial of the OX40 agonist ivuxolimab. The receptors shown here come from an adult with an advanced solid tumor such as melanoma, head and neck, liver or kidney cancer.

The rearrangement links TRBV5-1 to TRBJ1-6, with a possible D match to TRBD1 (6 bases). V was shortened by 4 bases and J by 8 bases, with 16 bases between the two germline ends. Germline CDR1 is SGHRS and CDR2 is YFSETQ. The CDR3 has 15 residues. The CDR3 reads CASSTWTARDSPLHF. The CDR3 bases are TGCGCCAGCAGCACCTGGACAGCTAGAGATTCACCCCTCCACTTT.

J is TRBJ1-2 and V is TRBV7-2; TRBD1 matches at 8 bases. The junction had 1 base not matched to a gene; V was cut back by 3 bases and J by 4 bases. The germline V gene encodes CDR1 SGHTA and CDR2 FQGNSA. The CDR3 has 13 amino acids. CDR3 bases: TGTGCCAGCAGCTTTACAGGGGGCTATGGCTACACCTTC. It codes for CASSFTGGYGYTF.

The V call is TRBV11-3, the J call TRBJ2-3; D is ambiguous. The germline V and J ends were trimmed by 4 bases and 1 base, with 15 bases remaining between them. From germline, CDR1 is SGHNT and CDR2 YENEEA. CDR3 length: 16 amino acids. CDR3 sequence (DNA): TGTGCCAGCAGCTCGGGCCGAAGTCCCCGCACAGATACGCAGTATTTT. Protein sequence: CASSSGRSPRTDTQYF.

V gene TRBV4-1 combines with J gene TRBJ2-3; perhaps TRBD2 as D (6 bases). The CDR3 length is 19 residues. The germline CDR1 and CDR2 sequences are MGHRA and YSYEKL. The ends were cut back, 1 base at V and 2 bases at J, with 22 bases in the middle. The CDR3 sequence is CASSQGLLGLSFDTDTQYF. CDR3 nucleotide sequence: TGCGCCAGCAGCCAAGGTTTACTGGGACTCTCTTTCGACACAGATACGCAGTATTTT.

This chain links TRBV2 with TRBJ2-7; 10 bases agree with TRBD1. The CDR3 spans 15 residues. Per the germline V gene, CDR1 is SNHLY and CDR2 is FYNNEI. J lost 7 bases, V lost 2 bases, and 8 bases had no gene match. The CDR3: CASSEMGGQGGEQYV. The CDR3 region has the DNA TGTGCCAGCAGTGAAATGGGTGGACAGGGGGGGGAGCAGTACGTC.

The V call is TRBV7-9, the J call TRBJ2-3; 13 bases agree with TRBD2. This CDR3 is 16 amino acids long. Germline V gives CDR1 SEHNR, CDR2 FQNEAQ (reference sequence). V lost 5 bases, J lost 4 bases, and 6 bases stayed unmatched. The CDR3 DNA is TGTGCCAGCAGCCGTCGGACTAGCGGGAGCGCAGATACGCAGTATTTT. Protein sequence: CASSRRTSGSADTQYF.

The genes are TRBV18 and TRBJ1-4; D is unresolved. The CDR3 is made up of 13 amino acids. V dropped 0 bases and J dropped 8 bases, with 7 bases sitting between them. Germline V gene lookup returns CDR1 KGHSH and CDR2 LQKENI. CDR3 residues: CASSPPLGEKLFF. CDR3 DNA: TGTGCCAGCTCACCACCGCTAGGGGAAAAACTGTTTTTT. The full variable domain, completed using reference TRBV18 and TRBJ1-4, is NAGVMQNPRHLVRRRGQEARLRCSPMKGHSHVYWYRQLPEEGLKFMVYLQKENIIDESGMPKERFSAEFPKEGPSILRIQQVVRGDSAAYFCASSPPLGEKLFFGSGTQLSVL.

The J gene is TRBJ2-7, the V gene TRBV14, with D tentatively TRBD2 (6 bases). The V end was cut by 8 bases, the J end by 0 bases, with 17 bases between. The V gene's germline CDR1 is SGHDN and CDR2 FVKESK. This CDR3 region has 15 residues. CDR3 coding DNA: TGTGCCAGCGCGGGCGGGCTAGCGTTCTCCTACGAGCAGTACTTC. Translated, it gives CASAGGLAFSYEQYF.